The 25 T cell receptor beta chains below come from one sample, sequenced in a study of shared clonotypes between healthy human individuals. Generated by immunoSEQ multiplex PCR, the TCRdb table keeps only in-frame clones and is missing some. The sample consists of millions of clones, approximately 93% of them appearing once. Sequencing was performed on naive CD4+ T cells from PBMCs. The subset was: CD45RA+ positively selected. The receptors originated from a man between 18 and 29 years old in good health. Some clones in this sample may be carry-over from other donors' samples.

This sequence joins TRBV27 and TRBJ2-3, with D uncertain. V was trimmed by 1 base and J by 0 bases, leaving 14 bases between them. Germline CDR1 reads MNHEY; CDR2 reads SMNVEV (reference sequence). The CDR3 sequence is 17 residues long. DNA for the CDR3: TGTGCCAGCAGTTTATTGCCCCCAGGCCGAAGCACAGATACGCAGTATTTT. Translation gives CASSLLPPGRSTDTQYF.

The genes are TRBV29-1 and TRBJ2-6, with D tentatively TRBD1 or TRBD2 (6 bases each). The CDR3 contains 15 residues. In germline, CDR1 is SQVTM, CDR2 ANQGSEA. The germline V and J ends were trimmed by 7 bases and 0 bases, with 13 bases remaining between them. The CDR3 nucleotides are TGCAGCGCTGAGGGGGGCGCCTCTGGGGCCAACGTCCTGACTTTC. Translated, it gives CSAEGGASGANVLTF.

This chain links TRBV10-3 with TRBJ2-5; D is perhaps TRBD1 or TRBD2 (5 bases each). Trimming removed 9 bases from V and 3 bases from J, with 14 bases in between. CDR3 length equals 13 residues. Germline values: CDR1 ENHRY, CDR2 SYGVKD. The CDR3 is CAMGDGEEETQYF. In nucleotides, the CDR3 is TGTGCCATGGGGGACGGTGAGGAAGAGACCCAGTACTTC.

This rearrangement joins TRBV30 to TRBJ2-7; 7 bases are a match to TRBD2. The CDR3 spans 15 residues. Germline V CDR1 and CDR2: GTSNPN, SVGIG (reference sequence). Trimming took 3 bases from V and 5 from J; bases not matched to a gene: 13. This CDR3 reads CAWSLPGFGGDEQYF. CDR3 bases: TGTGCCTGGAGCCTACCAGGGTTTGGGGGGGACGAGCAGTACTTC.

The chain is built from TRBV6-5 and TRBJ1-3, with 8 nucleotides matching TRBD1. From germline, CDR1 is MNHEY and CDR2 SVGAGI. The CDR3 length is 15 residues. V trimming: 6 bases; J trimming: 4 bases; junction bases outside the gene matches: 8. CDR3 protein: CASSQQGGLGNTIYF. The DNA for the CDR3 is TGTGCCAGCAGCCAACAGGGGGGGTTGGGAAACACCATATATTTT.

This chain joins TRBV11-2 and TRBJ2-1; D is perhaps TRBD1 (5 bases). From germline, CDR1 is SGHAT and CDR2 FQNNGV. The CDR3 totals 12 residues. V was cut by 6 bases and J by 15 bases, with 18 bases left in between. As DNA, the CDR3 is TGTGCCAGCAGTTGGTCGATGGGGCTTGCGTTCTTC. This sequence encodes CASSWSMGLAFF.

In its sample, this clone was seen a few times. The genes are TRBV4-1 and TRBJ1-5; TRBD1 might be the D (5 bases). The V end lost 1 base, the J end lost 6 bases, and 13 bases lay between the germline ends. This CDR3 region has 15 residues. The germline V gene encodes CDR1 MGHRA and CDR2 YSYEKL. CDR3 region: CASSQVRTGLQPQHF. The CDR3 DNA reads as TGCGCCAGCAGCCAAGTGCGAACAGGCCTTCAGCCCCAGCATTTT.

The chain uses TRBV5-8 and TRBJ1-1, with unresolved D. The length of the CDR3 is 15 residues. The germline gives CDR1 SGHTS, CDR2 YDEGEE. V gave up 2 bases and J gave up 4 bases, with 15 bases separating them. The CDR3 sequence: CASSFEGTFVTEAFF. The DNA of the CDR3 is TGTGCCAGCAGCTTTGAGGGCACCTTTGTCACTGAAGCTTTCTTT.

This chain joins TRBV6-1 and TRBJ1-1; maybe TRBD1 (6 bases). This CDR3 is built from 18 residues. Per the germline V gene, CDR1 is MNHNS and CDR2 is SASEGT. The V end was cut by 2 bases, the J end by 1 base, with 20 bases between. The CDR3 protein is CASSEFVTGPWGNTEAFF. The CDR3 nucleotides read TGTGCCAGCAGTGAATTTGTGACAGGACCATGGGGGAACACTGAAGCTTTCTTT.

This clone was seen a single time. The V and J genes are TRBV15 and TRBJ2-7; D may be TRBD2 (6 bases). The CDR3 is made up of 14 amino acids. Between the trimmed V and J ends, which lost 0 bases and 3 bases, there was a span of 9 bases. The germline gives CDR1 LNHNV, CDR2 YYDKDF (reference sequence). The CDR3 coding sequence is TGTGCCACCAGCAGAGAAGTGGGACTCTACGAGCAGTACTTC. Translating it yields CATSREVGLYEQYF.

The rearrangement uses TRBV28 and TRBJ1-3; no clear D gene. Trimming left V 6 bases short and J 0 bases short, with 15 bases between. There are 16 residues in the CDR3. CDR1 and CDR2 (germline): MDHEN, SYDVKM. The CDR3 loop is CASSSPPGNSGNTIYF. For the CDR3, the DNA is TGTGCCAGCAGCTCCCCTCCGGGGAACTCTGGAAACACCATATATTTT.

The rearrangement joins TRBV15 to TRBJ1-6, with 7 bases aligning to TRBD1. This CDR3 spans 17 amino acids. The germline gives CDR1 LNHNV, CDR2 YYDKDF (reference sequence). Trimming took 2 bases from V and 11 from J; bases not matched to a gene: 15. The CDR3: CATSRIGAQGEWTPLHF. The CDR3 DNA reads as TGTGCCACCAGCAGAATCGGGGCGCAGGGGGAATGGACACCCCTCCACTTT.

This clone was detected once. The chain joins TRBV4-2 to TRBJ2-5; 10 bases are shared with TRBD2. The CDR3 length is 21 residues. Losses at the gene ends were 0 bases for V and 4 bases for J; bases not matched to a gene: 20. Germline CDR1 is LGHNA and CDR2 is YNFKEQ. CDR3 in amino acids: CASSQDLQASGSPIPTETQYF. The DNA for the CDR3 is TGTGCCAGCAGCCAAGATCTTCAGGCTAGCGGGAGCCCCATACCCACAGAGACCCAGTACTTC.

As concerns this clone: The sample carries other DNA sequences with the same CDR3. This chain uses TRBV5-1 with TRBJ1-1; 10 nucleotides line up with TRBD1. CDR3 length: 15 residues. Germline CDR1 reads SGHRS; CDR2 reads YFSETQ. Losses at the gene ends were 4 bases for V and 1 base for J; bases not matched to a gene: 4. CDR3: CASSPRQGANTEAFF. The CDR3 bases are TGCGCCAGCAGCCCCCGACAGGGGGCGAACACTGAAGCTTTCTTT.

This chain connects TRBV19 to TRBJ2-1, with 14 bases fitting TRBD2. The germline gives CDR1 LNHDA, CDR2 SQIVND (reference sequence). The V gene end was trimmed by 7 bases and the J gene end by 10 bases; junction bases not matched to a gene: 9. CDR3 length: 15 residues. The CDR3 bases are TGTGCCAGTACTATGGGACTAGCGGGAGTAAGCGAGCAGTTCTTC. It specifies CASTMGLAGVSEQFF.

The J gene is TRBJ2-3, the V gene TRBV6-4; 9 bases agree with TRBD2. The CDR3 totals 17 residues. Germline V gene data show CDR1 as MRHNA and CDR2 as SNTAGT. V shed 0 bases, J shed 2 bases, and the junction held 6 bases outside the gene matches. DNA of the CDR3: TGTGCCAGCAGTGACTCGGGCGGGAGGGCTTTCACAGATACGCAGTATTTT. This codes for CASSDSGGRAFTDTQYF.

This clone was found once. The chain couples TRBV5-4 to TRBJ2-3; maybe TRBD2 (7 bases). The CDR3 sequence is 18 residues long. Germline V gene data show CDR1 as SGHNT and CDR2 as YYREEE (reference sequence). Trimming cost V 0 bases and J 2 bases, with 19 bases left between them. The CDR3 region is CASSLAGGASSTTDTQYF. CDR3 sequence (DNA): TGTGCCAGCAGCTTGGCTGGGGGGGCTAGCTCCACCACAGATACGCAGTATTTT.

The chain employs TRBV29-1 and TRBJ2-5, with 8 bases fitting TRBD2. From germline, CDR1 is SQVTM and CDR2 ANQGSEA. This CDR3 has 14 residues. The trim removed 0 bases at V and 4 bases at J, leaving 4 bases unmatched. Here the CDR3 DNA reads TGCAGCGTTGAAGATAATACTAGCGGAGAGACCCAGTACTTC. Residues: CSVEDNTSGETQYF.

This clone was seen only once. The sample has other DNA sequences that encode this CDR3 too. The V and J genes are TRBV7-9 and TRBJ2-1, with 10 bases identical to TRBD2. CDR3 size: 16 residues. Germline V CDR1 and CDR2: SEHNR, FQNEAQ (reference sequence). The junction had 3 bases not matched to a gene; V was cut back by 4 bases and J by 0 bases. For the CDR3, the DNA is TGTGCCAGCAGCTCACTAGCGGGGTCCTCCTACAATGAGCAGTTCTTC. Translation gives CASSSLAGSSYNEQFF.

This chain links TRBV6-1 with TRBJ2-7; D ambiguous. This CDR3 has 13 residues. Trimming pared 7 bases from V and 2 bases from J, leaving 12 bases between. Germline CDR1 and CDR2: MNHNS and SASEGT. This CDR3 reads CASKETPPYEQYF. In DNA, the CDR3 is TGTGCCAGCAAAGAGACTCCACCCTACGAGCAGTACTTC.

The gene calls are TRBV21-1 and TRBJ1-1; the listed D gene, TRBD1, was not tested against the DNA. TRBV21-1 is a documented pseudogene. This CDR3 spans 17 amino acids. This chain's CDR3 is CASGWRTGEERATEAFF. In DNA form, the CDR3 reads TGTGCCAGCGGGTGGAGGACAGGGGAAGAGAGGGCCACTGAAGCTTTCTTT.

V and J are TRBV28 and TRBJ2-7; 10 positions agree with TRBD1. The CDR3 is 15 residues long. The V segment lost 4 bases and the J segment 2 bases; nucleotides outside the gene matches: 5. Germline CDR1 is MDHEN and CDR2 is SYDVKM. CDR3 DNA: TGTGCCAGCAGTTCGTGGACAGGGGGGGCCTACGAGCAGTACTTC. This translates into CASSSWTGGAYEQYF.

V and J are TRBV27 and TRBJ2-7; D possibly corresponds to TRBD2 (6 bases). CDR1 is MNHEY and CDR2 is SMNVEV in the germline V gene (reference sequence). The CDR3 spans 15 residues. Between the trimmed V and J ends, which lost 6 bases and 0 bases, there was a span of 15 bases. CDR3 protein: CASRYRDLSSYEQYF. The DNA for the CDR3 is TGTGCCAGCAGGTACCGGGACTTGAGCTCCTACGAGCAGTACTTC.

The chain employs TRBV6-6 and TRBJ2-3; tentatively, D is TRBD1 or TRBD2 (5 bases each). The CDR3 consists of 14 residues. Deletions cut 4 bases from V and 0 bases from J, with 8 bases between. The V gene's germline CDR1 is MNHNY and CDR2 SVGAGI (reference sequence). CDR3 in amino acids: CASSFGASTDTQYF. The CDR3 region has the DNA TGTGCCAGCAGTTTCGGGGCTAGCACAGATACGCAGTATTTT.

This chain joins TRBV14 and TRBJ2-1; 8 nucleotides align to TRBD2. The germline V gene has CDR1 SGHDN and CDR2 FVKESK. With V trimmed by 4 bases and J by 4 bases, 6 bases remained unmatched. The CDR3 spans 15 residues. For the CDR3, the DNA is TGTGCCAGCAGCCCACGGGCGGGAGGATACAATGAGCAGTTCTTC. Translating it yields CASSPRAGGYNEQFF.